Listed here are 17 T cell receptor beta chains from one sample, sequenced in a study of shared clonotypes between healthy human individuals (dated by TCRdb to 2018 to 2020). CD8 naive samples were CD45RO-negative cells positively selected for CCR7, giving a CD45RA+CCR7+ population that excluded TemRA cells. The library was produced with the immunoSEQ multiplex PCR assay. TCRdb took this table from immuneACCESS and kept in-frame rearrangements with V and J called. Such tables lack part of the clones; where checked against another copy, unresolved V genes explain under half of the gap, and the rest is unexplained. The sample yields around 2,000,000 clones; more than 85% were counted once. The ten largest clones capture 1.5% to 2% of the sample. Sequenced: naive CD8+ T cells from PBMCs. The cell subset or site label corresponds to: CD45RA+CCR7+. The receptors were sampled from a man younger than 35 in good health. Some clones in this sample may be carry-over from other donors' samples.

V is TRBV27 and J is TRBJ2-3; D is possibly TRBD1 (6 bases). Germline loops: CDR1 MNHEY, CDR2 SMNVEV (reference sequence). V was clipped by 5 bases and J by 3 bases, with 24 bases between them. The CDR3 extends over 18 amino acids. CDR3 sequence: CASSRITVRGSTTDTQYF. In DNA, the CDR3 is TGTGCCAGCAGTAGAATAACCGTCAGGGGTTCTACGACAGATACGCAGTATTTT.

The V call is TRBV27, the J call TRBJ2-3, with 7 bases that match TRBD2. The CDR3 extends over 15 amino acids. Per the germline V gene, CDR1 is MNHEY and CDR2 is SMNVEV (reference sequence). The V segment lost 3 bases and the J segment 2 bases; nucleotides outside the gene matches: 5. The CDR3: CASSFGGLDTDTQYF. CDR3 sequence (DNA): TGTGCCAGCAGTTTTGGAGGACTAGACACAGATACGCAGTATTTT.

This sequence joins TRBV5-5 and TRBJ2-1; D gene ambiguous. V shed 0 bases and J shed 10 bases, with 5 bases lying between them. The CDR3 sequence is 11 residues long. Germline V lookup: CDR1 SGHKS, CDR2 YYEKEE (reference sequence). Here the CDR3 reads CASSLVLEQFF. Written as DNA, the CDR3 is TGTGCCAGCAGCTTGGTCTTAGAGCAGTTCTTC.

V gene TRBV7-9 combines with J gene TRBJ2-7, with D uncertain. V was trimmed by 1 base and J by 3 bases, leaving 13 bases between them. CDR1 SEHNR and CDR2 FQNEAQ come from the germline V gene (reference sequence). The CDR3 contains 15 residues. The CDR3 DNA reads as TGTGCCAGCAGCTTAGTATCGAATCCCATCTACGAGCAGTACTTC. It is translated as CASSLVSNPIYEQYF.

The chain combines TRBV7-8 with TRBJ1-5, with D perhaps matching TRBD1 (5 bases). The CDR3 covers 16 residues. Deletions cut 5 bases from V and 1 base from J, with 15 bases between. Germline CDR1 reads SGHVS; CDR2 reads FQNEAQ. CDR3 sequence: CASSLRGVRSNQPQHF. In DNA, the CDR3 is TGTGCCAGCAGCCTAAGGGGAGTCAGAAGCAATCAGCCCCAGCATTTT.

V usage is TRBV27 and J usage is TRBJ2-7; D is possibly TRBD1 or TRBD2 (5 bases each). Trimming pared 4 bases from V and 0 bases from J, leaving 10 bases between. Germline V lookup: CDR1 MNHEY, CDR2 SMNVEV (reference sequence). The CDR3 spans 14 residues. The CDR3 nucleotides read TGTGCCAGCAGTTCCCGGGACCACTCCTACGAGCAGTACTTC. It yields the protein CASSSRDHSYEQYF.

This sequence joins TRBV5-1 and TRBJ2-1, with 10 bases that match TRBD2. The CDR3 contains 15 residues. Germline V gene sequence: CDR1 SGHRS, CDR2 YFSETQ. J was trimmed by 8 bases and V by 1 base; bases with no gene match: 6. This CDR3 reads CASSLPSGRGYEQFF. DNA of the CDR3: TGCGCCAGCAGCTTGCCTAGCGGGAGAGGGTATGAGCAGTTCTTC.

This chain's CDR3 is CASSLVNEKLFF. The CDR3, as DNA: TGTGCCAGCAGCTTAGTAAATGAAAAACTGTTTTTT. This chain links TRBV7-6 with TRBJ1-4, with unresolved D. The CDR3 runs 12 residues. Trimming cost V 1 base and J 5 bases, with 2 bases left between them. Germline loops: CDR1 SGHVS, CDR2 FNYEAQ.

The J gene is TRBJ1-1, the V gene TRBV28; 9 bases map to TRBD1. Germline loops: CDR1 MDHEN, CDR2 SYDVKM. There are 15 residues in the CDR3. After removal of 6 bases from V and 3 bases from J, the junction contained 8 bases not matched to a gene. CDR3 sequence: CASSPPGTGYTEAFF. For the CDR3, the DNA is TGTGCCAGCAGCCCGCCCGGGACAGGGTACACTGAAGCTTTCTTT.

With respect to this clone: Within the sample, other DNA sequences also encode this same CDR3. This rearrangement joins TRBV11-2 to TRBJ2-2; D remains ambiguous. V lost 0 bases and J 2 bases, leaving 4 bases between the germline ends. Per the germline V gene, CDR1 is SGHAT and CDR2 is FQNNGV. The CDR3 consists of 14 residues. This chain's CDR3 is CASSLESNTGELFF. The CDR3 DNA is TGTGCCAGCAGCTTAGAGTCTAACACCGGGGAGCTGTTTTTT. The entire variable domain, with the rest obtained from reference TRBV11-2 and TRBJ2-2, is as follows: EAGVAQSPRYKIIEKRQSVAFWCNPISGHATLYWYQQILGQGPKLLIQFQNNGVVDDSQLPKDRFSAERLKGVDSTLKIQPAKLEDSAVYLCASSLESNTGELFFGEGSRLTVL.

This sequence joins TRBV27 and TRBJ2-7, with TRBD2 matching 14 bases. CDR3 length: 18 amino acids. Trimming at V came to 0 bases and at J to 2 bases, leaving 6 bases not matched to a gene. Per germline, CDR1 MNHEY and CDR2 SMNVEV (reference sequence). DNA of the CDR3: TGTGCCAGCAGTTTATCGGGGCGACTAGCGGGGGGGACCTACGAGCAGTACTTC. Amino acids: CASSLSGRLAGGTYEQYF.

This clone was recorded a few times. The V and J genes are TRBV29-1 and TRBJ1-1; 8 nucleotides match TRBD1. This CDR3 contains 13 residues. V dropped 6 bases and J dropped 1; count of bases not matched to a gene: 4. The germline gives CDR1 SQVTM, CDR2 ANQGSEA. This CDR3 reads CSVKTGENTEAFF. CDR3 DNA: TGCAGCGTAAAGACAGGGGAGAACACTGAAGCTTTCTTT. Full variable domain (rest looked up from reference TRBV29-1 and TRBJ1-1): SAVISQKPSRDICQRGTSLTIQCQVDSQVTMMFWYRQQPGQSLTLIATANQGSEATYESGFVIDKFPISRPNLTFSTLTVSNMSPEDSSIYLCSVKTGENTEAFFGQGTRLTVV.

The chain combines TRBV27 with TRBJ2-7; D not certain. Per germline, CDR1 MNHEY and CDR2 SMNVEV (reference sequence). V was pared by 8 bases and J by 3 bases, with 11 bases between. This CDR3 has 12 residues. The CDR3 is CASRSGVYEQYF. For the CDR3, the DNA is TGTGCCAGCCGAAGTGGGGTCTACGAGCAGTACTTC.

V is TRBV11-2 and J is TRBJ1-1; D is unclear. The CDR3 has 15 residues. Trimming took 5 bases from V and 0 from J, leaving 13 bases between them. Germline V gene sequence: CDR1 SGHAT, CDR2 FQNNGV. As DNA, the CDR3 is TGTGCCAGCAGCAACAAGACTGTTCTGAACACTGAAGCTTTCTTT. Protein: CASSNKTVLNTEAFF.

This clone appeared a few times. The chain has TRBV29-1 and TRBJ1-1; 11 bases fit TRBD1. V lost 6 bases to trimming and J lost 6 bases; unmatched junction nucleotides: 9. The CDR3 is 14 amino acids. CDR1 is SQVTM and CDR2 is ANQGSEA in the germline V gene. This CDR3 reads CSVGDRGESAEAFF. As DNA, the CDR3 is TGCAGCGTCGGGGACAGGGGGGAAAGCGCTGAAGCTTTCTTT.

The V gene is TRBV19, the J gene TRBJ1-5; D call uncertain. V dropped 4 bases and J dropped 5 bases, with 6 bases sitting between them. Germline CDR1 reads LNHDA; CDR2 reads SQIVND (reference sequence). This CDR3 is built from 12 residues. The CDR3 loop reads CASSTVDQPQHF. The DNA of the CDR3 is TGTGCCAGTAGTACAGTAGATCAGCCCCAGCATTTT.

V gene TRBV7-9 combines with J gene TRBJ2-6; D might be TRBD2 (6 bases). Trimming cost V 4 bases and J 0 bases, with 19 bases left between them. CDR1 is SEHNR, CDR2 FQNEAQ, per germline (reference sequence). The CDR3 has 19 residues. CDR3 bases: TGTGCCAGCAGCTCGGGACTCCCTCATCTCAGCTCTGGGGCCAACGTCCTGACTTTC. Its translation is CASSSGLPHLSSGANVLTF.